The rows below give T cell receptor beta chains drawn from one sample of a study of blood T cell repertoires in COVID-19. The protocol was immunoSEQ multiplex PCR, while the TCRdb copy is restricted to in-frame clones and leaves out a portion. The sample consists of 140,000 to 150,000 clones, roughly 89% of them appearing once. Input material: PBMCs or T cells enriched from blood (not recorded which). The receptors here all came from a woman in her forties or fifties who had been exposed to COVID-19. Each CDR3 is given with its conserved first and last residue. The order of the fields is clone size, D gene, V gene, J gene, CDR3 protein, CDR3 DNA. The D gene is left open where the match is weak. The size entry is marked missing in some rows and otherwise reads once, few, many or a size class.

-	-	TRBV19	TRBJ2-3	CASSPVRADTQYF	TGTGCCAGTAGTCCGGTCCGGGCAGATACGCAGTATTTT
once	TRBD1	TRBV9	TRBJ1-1	CASGQGADTEAFF	TGTGCCAGCGGACAGGGGGCGGACACTGAAGCTTTCTTT
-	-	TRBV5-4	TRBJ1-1	CASSESSGVGNTEAFF	TGTGCCAGCAGCGAAAGCTCCGGGGTCGGGAACACTGAAGCTTTCTTT
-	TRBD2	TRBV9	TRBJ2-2	CASSVETSGDTGELFF	TGTGCCAGCAGCGTAGAAACTAGCGGGGACACCGGGGAGCTGTTTTTT
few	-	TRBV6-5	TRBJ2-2	CASREGSLSGELFF	TGTGCCAGCAGAGAGGGCAGTCTGTCCGGGGAGCTGTTTTTT
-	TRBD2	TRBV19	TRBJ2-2	CASSIDLTSGGHTGELFF	TGTGCCAGTAGTATAGATCTAACTAGCGGGGGCCACACCGGGGAGCTGTTTTTT
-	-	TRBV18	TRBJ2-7	CASGALNEQYF	TGTGCCAGCGGGGCTTTGAACGAGCAGTACTTC
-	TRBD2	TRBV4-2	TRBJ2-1	CASSQRLSGTSGKGSYNEQFF	TGTGCCAGCAGCCAGCGCCTTTCCGGGACTAGCGGGAAGGGCTCCTACAATGAGCAGTTCTTC
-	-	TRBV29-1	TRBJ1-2	CSVERVTELHYGYTF	TGCAGCGTTGAAAGGGTGACAGAGCTCCACTATGGCTACACCTTC
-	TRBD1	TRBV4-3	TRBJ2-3	CASSQVLDRTTDTQYF	TGCGCCAGCAGCCAAGTTCTGGACAGGACCACCGATACGCAGTATTTT
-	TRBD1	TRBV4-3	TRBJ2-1	CASSHAGTGGTPYNEQFF	TGCGCCAGCAGCCATGCCGGGACAGGGGGCACACCCTACAATGAGCAGTTCTTC
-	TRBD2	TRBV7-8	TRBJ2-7	CALSSGASYEQYF	TGTGCCCTATCTAGCGGGGCTTCCTACGAGCAGTACTTC
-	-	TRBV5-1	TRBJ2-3	CASSLGWVGSTDTQYF	TGCGCCAGCAGCTTGGGGTGGGTGGGCAGCACAGATACGCAGTATTTT
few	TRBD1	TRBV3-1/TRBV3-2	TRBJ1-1	CASSPDRGDTEAFF	TGTGCCAGCAGTCCGGACAGGGGAGACACTGAAGCTTTCTTT
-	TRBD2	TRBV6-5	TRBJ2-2	CASSYLGLASGELFF	TGTGCCAGCAGCTACCTAGGACTAGCTTCCGGGGAGCTGTTTTTT
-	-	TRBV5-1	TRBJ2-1	CASSLRGTTSNEQFF	TGCGCCAGCAGCCTAAGGGGGACTACCTCCAATGAGCAGTTCTTC
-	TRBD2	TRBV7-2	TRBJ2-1	CASNPSGRNEQFF	TGTGCCAGCAACCCTAGCGGGAGAAATGAGCAGTTCTTC
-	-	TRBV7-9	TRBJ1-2	CASSLVAGRNYGYTF	TGTGCCAGCAGCTTAGTGGCAGGGCGTAACTATGGCTACACCTTC
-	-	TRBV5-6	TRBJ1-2	CASSAPPGGVSHGYTF	TGTGCCAGCAGCGCTCCCCCCGGGGGTGTGAGCCATGGCTACACCTTC
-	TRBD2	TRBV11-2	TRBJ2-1	CASSPPGRADYNEQFF	TGTGCCAGCAGCCCCCCCGGGAGGGCTGACTACAATGAGCAGTTCTTC
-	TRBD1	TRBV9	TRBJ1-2	CASSVGQGGLGTF	TGTGCCAGCAGCGTGGGACAGGGGGGACTTGGCACCTTC
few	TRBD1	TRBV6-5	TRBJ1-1	CASSRTGRVAFF	TGTGCCAGCAGCAGGACAGGGCGGGTAGCTTTCTTT
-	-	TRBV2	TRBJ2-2	CATTSGGYTGELFF	TGTGCCACCACCTCAGGGGGGTACACCGGGGAGCTGTTTTTT
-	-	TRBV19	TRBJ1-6	CASSRQATNSPLHF	TGTGCCAGTAGCCGACAGGCAACTAATTCACCCCTCCACTTT
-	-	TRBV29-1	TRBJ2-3	CSATPVTSIDTQYF	TGCAGTGCTACCCCGGTGACTAGTATAGATACGCAGTATTTT
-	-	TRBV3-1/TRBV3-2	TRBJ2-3	CASSQDGSGGADTQYF	TGTGCCAGCAGCCAAGATGGGTCCGGGGGTGCAGATACGCAGTATTTT
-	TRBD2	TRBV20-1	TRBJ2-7	CSASPLAGGGEQYF	TGCAGTGCTAGTCCCCTAGCGGGAGGTGGCGAGCAGTACTTC
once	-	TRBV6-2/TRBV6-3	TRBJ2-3	CASSYLASTDTQYF	TGTGCCAGCAGTTACTTGGCAAGCACAGATACGCAGTATTTT
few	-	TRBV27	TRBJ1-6	CASSLGSRYNSPLHF	TGTGCCAGCAGTTTAGGCTCCCGATATAATTCACCCCTCCACTTT
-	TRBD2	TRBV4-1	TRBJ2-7	CASSQVPSGVSYEQYF	TGCGCCAGCAGCCAAGTGCCTAGCGGGGTGAGCTACGAGCAGTACTTC
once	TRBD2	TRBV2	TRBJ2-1	CASVSLAGYNEQFF	TGTGCCAGCGTTTCACTAGCGGGTTACAATGAGCAGTTCTTC
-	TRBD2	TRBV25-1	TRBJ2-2	CATKGGTGELFF	TGTGCCACCAAGGGAGGGACCGGGGAGCTGTTTTTT
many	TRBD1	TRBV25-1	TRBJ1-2	CASSEAHRGVGGYTF	TGTGCCAGCAGTGAAGCCCACAGGGGAGTAGGTGGCTACACCTTC
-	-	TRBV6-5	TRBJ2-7	CASAITGASYEQYF	TGTGCCAGCGCGATAACGGGAGCCTCCTACGAGCAGTACTTC
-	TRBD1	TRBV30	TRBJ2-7	CAWGQGRNYEQYF	TGTGCCTGGGGACAGGGGCGGAACTACGAGCAGTACTTC
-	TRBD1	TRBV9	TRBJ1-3	CASSAITGVSGNTIYF	TGTGCCAGCAGCGCTATTACAGGGGTATCCGGAAACACCATATATTTT
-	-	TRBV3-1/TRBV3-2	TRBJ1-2	CASSLVDRQDGYTF	TGTGCCAGCAGCCTCGTGGACAGACAGGATGGCTACACCTTC
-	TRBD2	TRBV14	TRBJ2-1	CASSQAGLAGEQFF	TGTGCCAGCAGCCAGGCCGGACTAGCGGGTGAGCAGTTCTTC
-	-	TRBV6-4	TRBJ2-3	CASSESRGDTQYF	TGTGCCAGCAGTGAAAGTCGGGGGGATACGCAGTATTTT
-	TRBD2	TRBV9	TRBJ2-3	CASSPRGGAYSTDTQYF	TGTGCCAGCAGCCCCCGCGGGGGGGCGTATAGCACAGATACGCAGTATTTT
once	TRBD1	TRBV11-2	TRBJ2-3	CASSPRGRGRDTQYF	TGTGCCAGCAGCCCACGGGGTAGGGGGCGGGATACGCAGTATTTT
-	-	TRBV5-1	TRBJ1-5	CASSLGRDQPQHF	TGCGCCAGCAGCTTGGGACGGGATCAGCCCCAGCATTTT
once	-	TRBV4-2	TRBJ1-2	CASSQEESGFYGYTF	TGTGCCAGCAGCCAAGAGGAGTCTGGCTTCTATGGCTACACCTTC